The clone carrying this TCR beta chain was found a few times. No antigen is known for it. The sample belongs to a study of immune evolution from preneoplasia to lung adenocarcinoma. V dropped 6 bases and J dropped 7; count of bases not matched to a gene: 22. CDR3 size: 19 residues. Per the germline V gene, CDR1 is SGHAT and CDR2 is FQDESV (reference sequence). The table came from immunoSEQ multiplex PCR; TCRdb's copy has only in-frame clones and leaves some out. The sample gives some 3,300 clones, around 50% of which show up once; roughly 7% is in the top ten. Study-level findings and limits: Normal lung had the highest top T cell clone frequencies. Normal lung had highest clonality; later lesions appeared denser, more diverse.

This receptor was identified in a person between 50 and 60 years old with lung adenocarcinoma. Sequencing input: FFPE normal lung tissue adjacent to the tumor. The chain has TRBV11-1 and TRBJ2-1, with 9 nucleotides matching TRBD2. CDR3 region: CASRNTFGVGGGAVNEQFF. The CDR3 region has the DNA TGTGCCAGCAGAAATACATTTGGGGTCGGCGGGGGGGCCGTAAATGAGCAGTTCTTC.